This TCR beta chain emerged from a study of blood T cell repertoires in COVID-19. Study as a whole: There were acute and convalescent COVID-19 samples, and they came from the United States, Italy and Spain. Sources were T cells, B-cell-depleted T cells, or PBMCs; the material itself was cDNA or gDNA.

As originally analysed: Using reference gene primer amplification, nucleated cell counts were estimated. The assay was immunoSEQ multiplex PCR, and TCRdb's table has in-frame clones only and misses some. For V, J and clone size, that table is used; D and trimming come from the DNA. The data contain under 200,000 clones, around nine tenths of them seen just once; the ten biggest clones take up around 3.5%. Germline lookup yields CDR1 SGHTS and CDR2 YDEGEE. V dropped 0 bases and J dropped 0 bases, with 6 bases sitting between them. This CDR3 comprises 14 residues. The material sequenced was peripheral blood. The sequence was obtained from a man between 70 and 80 years old with acute or convalescent COVID-19. The chain joins TRBV5-8 to TRBJ2-5, with D possibly being TRBD1 (5 bases). CDR3 residues: CASSLGQYQETQYF. The DNA for the CDR3 is TGTGCCAGCAGCTTGGGACAGTACCAAGAGACCCAGTACTTC.